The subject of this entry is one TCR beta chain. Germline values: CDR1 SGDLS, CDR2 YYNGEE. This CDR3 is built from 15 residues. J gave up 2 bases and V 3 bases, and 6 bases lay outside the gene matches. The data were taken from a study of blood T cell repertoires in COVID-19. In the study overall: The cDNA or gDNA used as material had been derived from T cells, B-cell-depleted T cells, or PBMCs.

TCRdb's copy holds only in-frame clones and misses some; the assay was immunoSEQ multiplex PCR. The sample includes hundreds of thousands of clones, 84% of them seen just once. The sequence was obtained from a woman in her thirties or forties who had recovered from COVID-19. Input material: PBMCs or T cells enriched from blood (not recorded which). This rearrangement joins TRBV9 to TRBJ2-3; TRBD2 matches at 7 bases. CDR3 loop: CASSEREGSTDTQYF. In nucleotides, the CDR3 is TGTGCCAGCAGCGAAAGGGAGGGGTCCACAGATACGCAGTATTTT.